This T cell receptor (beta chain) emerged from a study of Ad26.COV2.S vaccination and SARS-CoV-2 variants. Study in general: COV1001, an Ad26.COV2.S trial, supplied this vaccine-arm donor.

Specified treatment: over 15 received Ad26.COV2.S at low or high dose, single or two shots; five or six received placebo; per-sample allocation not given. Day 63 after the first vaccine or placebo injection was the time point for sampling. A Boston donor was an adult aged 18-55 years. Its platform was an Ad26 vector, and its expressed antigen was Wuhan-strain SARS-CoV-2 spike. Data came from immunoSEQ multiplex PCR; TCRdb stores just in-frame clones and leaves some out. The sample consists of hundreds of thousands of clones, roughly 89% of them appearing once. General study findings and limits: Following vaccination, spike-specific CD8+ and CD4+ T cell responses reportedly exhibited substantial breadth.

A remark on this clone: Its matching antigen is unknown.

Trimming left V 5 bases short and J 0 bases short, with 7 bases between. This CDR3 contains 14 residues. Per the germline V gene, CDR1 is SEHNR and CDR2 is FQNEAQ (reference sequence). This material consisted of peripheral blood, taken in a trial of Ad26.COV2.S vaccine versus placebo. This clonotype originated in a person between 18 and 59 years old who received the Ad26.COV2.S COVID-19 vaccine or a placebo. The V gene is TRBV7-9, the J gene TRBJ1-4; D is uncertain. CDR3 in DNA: TGTGCCAGCAGCCAATTTGCAACTAATGAAAAACTGTTTTTT. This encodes CASSQFATNEKLFF.